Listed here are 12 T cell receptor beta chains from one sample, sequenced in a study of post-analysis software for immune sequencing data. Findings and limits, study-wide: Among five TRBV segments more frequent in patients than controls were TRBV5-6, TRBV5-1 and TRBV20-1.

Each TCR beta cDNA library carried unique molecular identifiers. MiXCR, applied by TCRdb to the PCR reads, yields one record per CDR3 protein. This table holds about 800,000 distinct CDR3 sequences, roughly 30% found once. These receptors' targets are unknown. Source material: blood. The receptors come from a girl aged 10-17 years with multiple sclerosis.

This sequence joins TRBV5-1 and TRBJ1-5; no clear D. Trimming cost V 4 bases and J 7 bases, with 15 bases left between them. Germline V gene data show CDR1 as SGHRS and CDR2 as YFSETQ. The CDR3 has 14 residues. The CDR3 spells CASSPGGDEQPQHF. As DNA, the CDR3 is TGCGCCAGCAGCCCGGGCGGGGATGAGCAGCCCCAGCATTTT.

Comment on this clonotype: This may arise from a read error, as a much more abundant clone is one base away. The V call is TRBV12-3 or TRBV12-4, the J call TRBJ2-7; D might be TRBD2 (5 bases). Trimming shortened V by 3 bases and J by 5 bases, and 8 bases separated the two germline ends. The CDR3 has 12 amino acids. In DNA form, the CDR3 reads TGTGCCAGCAGTTTTAGGAGGAACGAGCAGTACTTC. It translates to CASSFRRNEQYF.

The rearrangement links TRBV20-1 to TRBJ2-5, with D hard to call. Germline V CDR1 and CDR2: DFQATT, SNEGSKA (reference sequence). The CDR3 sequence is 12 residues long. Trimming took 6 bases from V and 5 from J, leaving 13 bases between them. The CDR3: CSAVLHPETQYF. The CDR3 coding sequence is TGCAGTGCGGTCCTCCATCCGGAGACCCAGTACTTC.

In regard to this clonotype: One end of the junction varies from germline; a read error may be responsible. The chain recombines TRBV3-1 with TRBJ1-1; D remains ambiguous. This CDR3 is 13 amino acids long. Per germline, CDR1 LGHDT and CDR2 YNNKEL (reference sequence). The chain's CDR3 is CASTQGWNTEAFF. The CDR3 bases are TGTGCCAGCACCCAAGGGTGGAACACTGAAGCTTTCTTT.

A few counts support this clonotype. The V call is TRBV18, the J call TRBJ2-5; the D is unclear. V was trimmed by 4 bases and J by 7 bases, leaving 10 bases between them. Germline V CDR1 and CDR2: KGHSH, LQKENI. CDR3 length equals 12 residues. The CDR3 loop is CASSLRSGTQYF. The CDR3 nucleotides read TGTGCCAGCTCACTACGTAGTGGGACCCAGTACTTC.

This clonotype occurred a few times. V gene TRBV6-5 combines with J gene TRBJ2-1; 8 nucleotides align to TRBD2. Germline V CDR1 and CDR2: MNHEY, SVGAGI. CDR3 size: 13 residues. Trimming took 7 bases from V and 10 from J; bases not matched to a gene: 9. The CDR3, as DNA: TGTGCCAGCACCGAGGTAGCGGGGAAGGAGCAGTTCTTC. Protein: CASTEVAGKEQFF.

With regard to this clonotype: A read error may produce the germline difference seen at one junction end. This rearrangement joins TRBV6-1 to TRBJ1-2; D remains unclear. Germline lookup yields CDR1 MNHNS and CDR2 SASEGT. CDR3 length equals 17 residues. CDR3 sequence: CASSPLAGGGSNYDYTF. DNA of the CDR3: TGTGCCAGCAGCCCACTCGCCGGTGGAGGATCGAACTATGACTACACCTTC.

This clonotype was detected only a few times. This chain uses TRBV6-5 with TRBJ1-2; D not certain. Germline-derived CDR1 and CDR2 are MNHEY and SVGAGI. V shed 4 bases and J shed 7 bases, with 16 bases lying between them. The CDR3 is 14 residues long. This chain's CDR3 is CASSSTLSLGGYTF. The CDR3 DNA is TGTGCCAGCAGTTCGACCCTCTCCCTGGGTGGCTACACCTTC.

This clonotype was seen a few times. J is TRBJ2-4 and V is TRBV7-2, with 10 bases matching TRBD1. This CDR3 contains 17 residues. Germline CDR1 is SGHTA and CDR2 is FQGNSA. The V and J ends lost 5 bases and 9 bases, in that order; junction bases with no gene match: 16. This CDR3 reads CASSLGTGERDGTIQYF. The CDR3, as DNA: TGTGCCAGCAGCCTCGGGACAGGGGAGCGGGATGGTACCATTCAGTACTTC.

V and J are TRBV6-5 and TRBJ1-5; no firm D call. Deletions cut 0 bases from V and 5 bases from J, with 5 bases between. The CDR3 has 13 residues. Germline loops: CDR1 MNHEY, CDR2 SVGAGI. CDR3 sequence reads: CASSYSHDQPQHF. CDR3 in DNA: TGTGCCAGCAGTTACTCGCACGATCAGCCCCAGCATTTT.

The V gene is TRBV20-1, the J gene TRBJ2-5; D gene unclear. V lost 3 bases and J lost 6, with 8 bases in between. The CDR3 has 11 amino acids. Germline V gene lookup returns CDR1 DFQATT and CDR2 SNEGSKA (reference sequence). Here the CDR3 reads CSASPLKTQYF. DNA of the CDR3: TGCAGTGCTAGCCCATTGAAGACCCAGTACTTC.

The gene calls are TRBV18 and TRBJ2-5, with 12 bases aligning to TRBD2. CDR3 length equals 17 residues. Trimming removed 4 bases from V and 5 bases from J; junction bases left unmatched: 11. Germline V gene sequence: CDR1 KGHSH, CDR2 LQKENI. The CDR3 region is CASSLGLAGRGEETQYF. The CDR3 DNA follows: TGTGCCAGCTCACTCGGACTAGCGGGACGAGGAGAGGAGACCCAGTACTTC.